This entry features one TCR beta chain sequence. What it binds is not known. This entry belongs to a study of shared clonotypes between healthy human individuals. Every subset had its genomic DNA shared out evenly among several immunoSEQ plates. The table came from immunoSEQ multiplex PCR; TCRdb's copy has only in-frame clones and leaves some out. The repertoire holds approximately 1.5 million clones, with 98% as singletons. Study-wide results and limits: Donor clonotype sharing was expected to depend on sequencing depth.

Both subsets, CD45RA+ naive and CD45RA-negative memory, were split from the CD4+ cells. V was trimmed by 1 base and J by 3 bases, leaving 8 bases between them. Germline CDR1 and CDR2: LGHNA and YNFKEQ. The CDR3 length is 14 residues. The sequencing input was naive CD4+ T cells sorted from blood. The subset here: CD45RA+ positively selected. The sequence was collected from a man between 25 and 39 years old in good health. The chain has TRBV4-2 and TRBJ2-3; a possible D gene is TRBD2 (6 bases). In nucleotides, the CDR3 is TGTGCCAGCAGCCAAGGGAGGGGTACAGATACGCAGTATTTT. Translation: CASSQGRGTDTQYF.